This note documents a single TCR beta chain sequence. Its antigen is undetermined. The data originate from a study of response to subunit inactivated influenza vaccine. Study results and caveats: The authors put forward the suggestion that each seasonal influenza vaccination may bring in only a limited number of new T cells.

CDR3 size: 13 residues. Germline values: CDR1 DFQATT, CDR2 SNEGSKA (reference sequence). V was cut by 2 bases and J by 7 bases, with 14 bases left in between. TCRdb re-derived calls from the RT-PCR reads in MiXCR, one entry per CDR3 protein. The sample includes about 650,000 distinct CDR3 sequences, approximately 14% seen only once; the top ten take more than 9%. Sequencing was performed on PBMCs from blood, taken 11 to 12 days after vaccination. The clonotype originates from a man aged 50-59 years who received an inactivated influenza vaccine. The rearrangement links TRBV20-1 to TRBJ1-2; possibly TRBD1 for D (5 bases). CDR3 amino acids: CSARWGLDGGYTF. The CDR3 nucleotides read TGCAGTGCTAGATGGGGCTTAGACGGTGGCTACACCTTC.